Listed below are T cell receptor beta chains from one sample, sequenced in a study of T-cell memory formation after mild COVID-19. TCRdb processed the 5' RACE reads anew with MiXCR; each CDR3 protein has one entry. The sample holds over 350,000 distinct CDR3 sequences; about 15% are singletons and the top ten take 20% to 25%. The sample was PBMCs or a T cell subset sorted from them (not recorded which). Receptor source: a man aged 18 to 29 who had mild COVID-19 (a few samples of this study predate the infection). Cell type and time point are not known. The CDR3 runs from the conserved cysteine through the conserved F or W. A D gene is named only where the DNA matches it firmly. Not every row has a clone size; where given, it reads once, few, many or a size class.

D	size	V	length	J	CDR3	DNA
TRBD2	many	TRBV20-1	13	TRBJ2-1	CSATGTSENEQFF	TGCAGTGCCACCGGGACTAGCGAAAATGAGCAGTTCTTC
NA	NA	TRBV5-1	16	TRBJ2-1	CASSLDGDSSYNEQFF	TGCGCCAGCAGCTTGGATGGGGATTCGTCCTACAATGAGCAGTTCTTC
TRBD2	NA	TRBV5-1	15	TRBJ2-2	CASSLLAGATGELFF	TGCGCCAGCAGCTTGCTAGCGGGGGCCACCGGGGAGCTGTTTTTT
NA	NA	TRBV28	14	TRBJ2-5	CASSLLQEQETQYF	TGTGCCAGCAGTTTATTACAGGAACAAGAGACCCAGTACTTC
NA	few	TRBV4-3	15	TRBJ2-5	CASSQGQGYQETQYF	TGCGCCAGCAGCCAAGGGCAGGGCTACCAAGAGACCCAGTACTTC
NA	NA	TRBV6-5	15	TRBJ2-7	CASTQSARDSYEQYF	TGTGCCAGCACCCAGTCGGCGAGAGACTCCTACGAGCAGTACTTC
NA	NA	TRBV19	14	TRBJ2-1	CASSIGEGTHEQFF	TGTGCCAGTAGTATAGGTGAAGGGACCCATGAGCAGTTCTTC
NA	NA	TRBV12-3/TRBV12-4	13	TRBJ2-5	CASSFRMQETQYF	TGTGCCAGCAGTTTTCGGATGCAAGAGACCCAGTACTTC
TRBD1	NA	TRBV7-9	17	TRBJ1-6	CASSLPRLGQKNSPLHF	TGTGCCAGCAGCTTACCTCGCCTGGGACAGAAAAATTCACCCCTCCACTTT
NA	NA	TRBV5-4	12	TRBJ2-5	CASSFDERSQYF	TGTGCCAGCAGCTTCGACGAGAGGTCCCAGTACTTC
NA	NA	TRBV7-2	16	TRBJ2-5	CASSLVNGRDQETQYF	TGTGCCAGCAGCTTAGTAAACGGGCGCGACCAAGAGACCCAGTACTTC
TRBD2	few	TRBV7-2	16	TRBJ2-7	CASSSITWEGRYEQYF	TGTGCCAGCAGCTCGATAACCTGGGAGGGGCGGTACGAGCAGTACTTC
NA	few	TRBV9	12	TRBJ2-1	CASSVAYNEQFF	TGTGCCAGCAGCGTTGCTTACAATGAGCAGTTCTTC
TRBD1	many	TRBV5-1	15	TRBJ2-7	CASSSGQGGTYEQYF	TGCGCCAGCAGCTCCGGACAGGGAGGTACCTACGAGCAGTACTTC
NA	NA	TRBV5-1	14	TRBJ1-1	CASSLEEGNTEAFF	TGCGCCAGCAGCTTGGAGGAGGGTAACACTGAAGCTTTCTTT
NA	many	TRBV12-3/TRBV12-4	15	TRBJ2-7	CASSLGSEEFSEQYF	TGTGCCAGCAGTTTGGGATCGGAGGAGTTCAGCGAGCAGTACTTC
NA	NA	TRBV7-2	13	TRBJ1-4	CASSTQTREKLFF	TGTGCCAGCAGCACCCAGACGCGTGAAAAACTGTTTTTT
NA	many	TRBV2	13	TRBJ1-6	CASSGDTYSPLHF	TGTGCCAGCAGTGGGGACACATATTCACCCCTCCACTTT
NA	NA	TRBV5-1	16	TRBJ2-2	CASSLDGGRSTGELFF	TGCGCCAGCAGCTTGGATGGGGGGCGTAGCACCGGGGAGCTGTTTTTT
TRBD1	NA	TRBV12-3/TRBV12-4	18	TRBJ1-1	CASSLGAGPGQMNTEAFF	TGTGCCAGCAGTTTAGGGGCAGGCCCGGGACAGATGAACACTGAAGCTTTCTTT
TRBD2	NA	TRBV7-2	13	TRBJ2-5	CASRGLAEETQYF	TGTGCCAGCAGGGGACTAGCGGAAGAGACCCAGTACTTC
TRBD1	NA	TRBV7-9	14	TRBJ1-1	CASSPYRGLAEAFF	TGTGCCAGCAGCCCCTACAGGGGGCTGGCTGAAGCTTTCTTT
TRBD1	few	TRBV25-1	15	TRBJ1-2	CASSAQGGFNYGYTF	TGTGCCAGCAGTGCCCAGGGGGGTTTTAACTATGGCTACACCTTC
NA	NA	TRBV7-9	14	TRBJ1-2	CASSRMRGRDGYTF	TGTGCCAGCAGTCGGATGAGGGGCCGGGATGGCTACACCTTC
NA	NA	TRBV6-2/TRBV6-3	16	TRBJ1-5	CASRLGGGGSNQPQHF	TGTGCCAGCAGACTAGGAGGGGGAGGGAGCAATCAGCCCCAGCATTTT
NA	few	TRBV12-3/TRBV12-4	14	TRBJ1-6	CASTLYDYNSPLHF	TGTGCCAGCACCCTTTACGACTATAATTCACCCCTCCACTTT
NA	NA	TRBV30	13	TRBJ1-6	CAWRLGYNSPLHF	TGTGCCTGGAGGCTGGGATATAATTCACCCCTCCACTTT
TRBD1	NA	TRBV6-6	14	TRBJ1-2	CASSSRGLDYGYTF	TGTGCCAGCAGTAGCAGGGGGCTAGACTATGGCTACACCTTC
NA	few	TRBV5-1	13	TRBJ2-7	CASSSDRYYEQYF	TGCGCCAGCAGCTCCGACCGGTACTACGAGCAGTACTTC
NA	few	TRBV5-1	14	TRBJ1-1	CASSKGGMNTEAFF	TGCGCCAGCAGCAAGGGCGGGATGAACACTGAAGCTTTCTTT
NA	few	TRBV7-9	16	TRBJ2-1	CASSLGVGLQYNEQFF	TGTGCCAGCAGCTTAGGTGTCGGCCTACAGTACAATGAGCAGTTCTTC
NA	NA	TRBV12-3/TRBV12-4	12	TRBJ2-1	CASSLEPPPQFF	TGTGCCAGCAGTTTAGAGCCTCCACCGCAGTTCTTC
NA	few	TRBV4-1	13	TRBJ1-2	CASSQAGARGYTF	TGCGCCAGCAGCCAAGCGGGGGCGCGGGGCTACACCTTC
NA	NA	TRBV12-3/TRBV12-4	14	TRBJ1-3	CASSDRRSGNTIYF	TGTGCCAGCAGTGACAGGCGCTCTGGAAACACCATATATTTT
NA	few	TRBV5-1	15	TRBJ1-6	CASSLFGGRNSPLHF	TGCGCCAGCAGCTTGTTTGGGGGCCGAAATTCACCCCTCCACTTT
NA	once	TRBV5-5	13	TRBJ2-2	CASLHANTGELFF	TGTGCCAGCCTACACGCGAACACCGGGGAGCTGTTTTTT
TRBD2	NA	TRBV3-1	16	TRBJ2-5	CASSQGLLAAEETQYF	TGTGCCAGCAGCCAAGGCCTACTAGCGGCAGAAGAGACCCAGTACTTC
TRBD1	NA	TRBV18	15	TRBJ1-6	CASSPQWTGASPLHF	TGTGCCAGCTCACCACAATGGACAGGGGCTTCACCCCTCCACTTT
NA	few	TRBV20-1	16	TRBJ1-5	CSARESGTHLTQPQHF	TGCAGTGCTAGAGAATCCGGGACACATCTCACGCAGCCCCAGCATTTT
TRBD1	NA	TRBV19	16	TRBJ2-7	CASSIGDRVSSYEQYF	TGTGCCAGTAGTATAGGGGACAGGGTTAGCTCCTACGAGCAGTACTTC
NA	many	TRBV5-1	15	TRBJ1-1	CASSLSIAMNTEAFF	TGCGCCAGCAGCTTGTCCATCGCCATGAACACTGAAGCTTTCTTT
TRBD2	NA	TRBV7-3	14	TRBJ2-1	CASGLAGGVHEQFF	TGTGCCAGCGGACTAGCGGGGGGCGTCCATGAGCAGTTCTTC
TRBD1	NA	TRBV6-1	15	TRBJ1-2	CASSIFPGQGRGYTF	TGTGCCAGCAGTATATTTCCGGGACAGGGTCGAGGCTACACCTTC
TRBD1	few	TRBV10-2	13	TRBJ1-1	CATWDRDYTEAFF	TGCGCCACCTGGGACAGAGACTACACTGAAGCTTTCTTT
NA	NA	TRBV10-3	18	TRBJ2-3	CAISDPSTGSYRRDTQYF	TGTGCCATCAGTGACCCCTCGACAGGTTCTTACCGTCGGGATACGCAGTATTTT
TRBD1	NA	TRBV4-1	15	TRBJ1-2	CASSQATGTGDGYTF	TGCGCCAGCAGCCAAGCCACCGGGACAGGGGATGGCTACACCTTC
NA	few	TRBV6-2/TRBV6-3	13	TRBJ1-5	CASSYSGEQPQHF	TGTGCCAGCAGTTACTCTGGGGAACAGCCCCAGCATTTT
NA	few	TRBV5-5	15	TRBJ2-3	CASSRDTWEVDTQYF	TGTGCCAGCTCTCGGGACACCTGGGAAGTTGATACGCAGTATTTT
TRBD1	NA	TRBV7-2	16	TRBJ1-5	CASSLFPQGADQPQHF	TGTGCCAGCAGCTTATTTCCACAGGGGGCCGATCAGCCCCAGCATTTT
TRBD2	once	TRBV2	14	TRBJ2-1	CAITRGAPRNEQFF	TGTGCCATCACGCGGGGGGCCCCTAGGAATGAGCAGTTCTTC
NA	NA	TRBV27	15	TRBJ2-7	CASGKPGHGSYEHYF	TGTGCCAGCGGAAAACCGGGACATGGCTCCTACGAGCATTACTTC
NA	NA	TRBV7-9	12	TRBJ2-1	CASSSRGSEQFF	TGTGCCAGCAGCTCACGGGGGAGTGAGCAGTTCTTC
NA	NA	TRBV7-9	15	TRBJ1-3	CASGGAGRSGNTIYF	TGTGCCAGCGGGGGGGCGGGACGCTCTGGAAACACCATATATTTT
TRBD2	few	TRBV7-9	15	TRBJ2-2	CASSLAGAPRGELFF	TGTGCCAGCAGCCTAGCGGGGGCCCCCCGCGGGGAGCTGTTTTTT
NA	few	TRBV5-1	14	TRBJ2-5	CASSYPGGQETQYF	TGCGCCAGCAGCTACCCTGGGGGGCAAGAGACCCAGTACTTC
TRBD2	few	TRBV7-9	13	TRBJ2-7	CASSFGGVYEQYF	TGTGCCAGCAGCTTTGGGGGGGTCTACGAGCAGTACTTC
NA	NA	TRBV4-2	14	TRBJ1-2	CASSQGRGEDGYTF	TGTGCCAGCAGCCAAGGGAGGGGGGAGGATGGCTACACCTTC
NA	NA	TRBV19	17	TRBJ1-5	CASSIGGGLSSNQPQHF	TGTGCCAGTAGTATAGGCGGGGGGCTGAGTAGCAATCAGCCCCAGCATTTT
NA	few	TRBV5-1	15	TRBJ1-1	CASLSGPGLNTEAFF	TGCGCCAGCCTGTCCGGGCCCGGCTTGAACACTGAAGCTTTCTTT